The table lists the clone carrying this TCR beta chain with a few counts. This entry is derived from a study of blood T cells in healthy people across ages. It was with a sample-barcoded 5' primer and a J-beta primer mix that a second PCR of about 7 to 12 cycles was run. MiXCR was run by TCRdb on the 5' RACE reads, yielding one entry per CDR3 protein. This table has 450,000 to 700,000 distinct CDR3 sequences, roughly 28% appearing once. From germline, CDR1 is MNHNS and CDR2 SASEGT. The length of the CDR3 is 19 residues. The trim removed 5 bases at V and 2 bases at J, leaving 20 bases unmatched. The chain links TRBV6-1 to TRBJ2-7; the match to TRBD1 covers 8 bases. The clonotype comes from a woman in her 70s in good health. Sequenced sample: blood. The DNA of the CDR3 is TGTGCCAGCAGTCTTACCGAATTACAGGGGGAAGGGGGCCCCTACGAGCAGTACTTC. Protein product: CASSLTELQGEGGPYEQYF.